The source of this T cell receptor (beta chain) is a study of lymphopenia after photon versus proton radiotherapy. Points on this clone: Its specificity is unknown.

Study-wide points: Under photons, naive T cells and diversity fell while effector/memory populations rose. Oligoclonal CD8+ Temra expansion after nadir drove photon patients' diversity drop.

The CDR3 totals 14 residues. V dropped 4 bases and J dropped 5; count of bases not matched to a gene: 1. Per the germline V gene, CDR1 is SGHTA and CDR2 is FQGNSA. Data came from immunoSEQ multiplex PCR; TCRdb stores just in-frame clones and leaves some out. The table has about 45,000 clones, 85% seen once. The receptor comes from a middle-aged man with gastric cancer. The material was peripheral blood, obtained from a patient treated with photon-based radiotherapy. The gene calls are TRBV7-2 and TRBJ2-2; 10 bases are shared with TRBD1. This chain's CDR3 is CASSSDRGTGELFF. In DNA, the CDR3 is TGTGCCAGCAGCTCGGACAGGGGGACCGGGGAGCTGTTTTTT. The complete variable domain, with remaining parts taken from reference TRBV7-2 and TRBJ2-2, reads GAGVSQSPSNKVTEKGKDVELRCDPISGHTALYWYRQSLGQGLEFLIYFQGNSAPDKSGLPSDRFSAERTGGSVSTLTIQRTQQEDSAVYLCASSSDRGTGELFFGEGSRLTVL.